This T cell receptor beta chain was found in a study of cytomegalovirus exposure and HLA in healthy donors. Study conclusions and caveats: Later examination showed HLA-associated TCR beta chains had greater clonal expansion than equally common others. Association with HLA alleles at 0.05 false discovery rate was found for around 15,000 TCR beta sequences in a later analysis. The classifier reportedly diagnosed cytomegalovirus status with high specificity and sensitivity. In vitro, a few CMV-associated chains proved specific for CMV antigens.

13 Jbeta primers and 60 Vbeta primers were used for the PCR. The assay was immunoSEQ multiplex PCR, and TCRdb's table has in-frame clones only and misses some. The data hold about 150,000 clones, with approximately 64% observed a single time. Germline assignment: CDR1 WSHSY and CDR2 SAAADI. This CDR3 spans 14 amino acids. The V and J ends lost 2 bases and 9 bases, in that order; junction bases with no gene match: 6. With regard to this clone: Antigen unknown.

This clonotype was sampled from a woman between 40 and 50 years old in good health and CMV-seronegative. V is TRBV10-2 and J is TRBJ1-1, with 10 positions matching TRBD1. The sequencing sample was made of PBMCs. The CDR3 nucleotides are TGCGCCAGCAGTGAGAGACAGGGGGCAGTTCAAGCTTTCTTT. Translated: CASSERQGAVQAFF.